This T cell receptor beta chain stems from a study of T cells in women clearing cervical HPV infection. Study-wide context: For cases, blood was sampled a median approximately 150 days after lesion detection, interquartile range 90 to 200 days.

Comment on this clone: Read data end 3 residues before the CDR3 end; the end is taken from the germline J gene.

TCRdb's copy holds only in-frame clones and misses some; the assay was immunoSEQ multiplex PCR. The table gives 22,000 or so clones; the top ten clones make up 9% to 15% of it. Germline assignment: CDR1 ENHRY and CDR2 SYGVKD. The J segment lost 3 bases and the V segment lost 3 bases, leaving 4 bases of the junction unmatched. This CDR3 is 15 amino acids long. The TCR was taken from a woman aged 18-70 years with a cervical HPV16 infection that either progressed to CIN3+ or cleared (not recorded which). The chain employs TRBV10-3 and TRBJ1-2, with 10 bases fitting TRBD1. Sequenced sample: blood buffy coat. This CDR3 is CAISDLDRGDYGYTF. The sequenced CDR3 bases are TGTGCCATCAGTGACTTGGACAGGGGGGACTATGGC.